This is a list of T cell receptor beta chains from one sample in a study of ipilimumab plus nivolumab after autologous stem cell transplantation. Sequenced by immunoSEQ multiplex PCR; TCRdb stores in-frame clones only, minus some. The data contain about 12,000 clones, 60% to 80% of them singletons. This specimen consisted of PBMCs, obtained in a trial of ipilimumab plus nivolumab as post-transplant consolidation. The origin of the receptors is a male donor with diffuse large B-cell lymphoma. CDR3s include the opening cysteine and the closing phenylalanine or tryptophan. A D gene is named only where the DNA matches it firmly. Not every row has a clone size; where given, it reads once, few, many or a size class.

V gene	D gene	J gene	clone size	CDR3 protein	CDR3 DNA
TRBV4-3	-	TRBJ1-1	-	CDSSQRAQPSTEAFF	TGCGACAGCAGCCAGAGAGCCCAGCCCAGCACTGAAGCTTTCTTT
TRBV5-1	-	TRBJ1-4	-	CASSSQGIRAEKLFF	TGCGCCAGCAGCTCCCAGGGAATTAGGGCGGAAAAACTGTTTTTT
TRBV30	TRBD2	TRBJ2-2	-	CARTTSGMNTGELFF	TGTGCCCGAACGACTAGCGGGATGAACACCGGGGAGCTGTTTTTT
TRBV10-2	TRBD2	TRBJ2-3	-	CASSEGLAGGYGVAMDTQYF	TGCGCCAGCAGTGAGGGGCTAGCGGGAGGGTATGGGGTCGCAATGGATACGCAGTATTTT
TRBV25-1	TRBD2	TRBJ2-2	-	CASSVAGATGELFF	TGTGCCAGCAGTGTAGCGGGAGCTACCGGGGAGCTGTTTTTT
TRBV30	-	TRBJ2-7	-	CAWSVLGSEQYF	TGTGCCTGGAGTGTACTAGGATCCGAGCAGTACTTC
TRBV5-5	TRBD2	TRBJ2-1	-	CASSYLAGEKNEQFF	TGTGCCAGCAGCTACCTAGCGGGAGAGAAGAATGAGCAGTTCTTC
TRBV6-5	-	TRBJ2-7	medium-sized	CASSYSSPYEQYF	TGTGCCAGCAGTTACTCAAGTCCCTACGAGCAGTACTTC
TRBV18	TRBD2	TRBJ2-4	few	CASSPFPSGLAKNIQYF	TGTGCCAGCTCACCATTCCCTAGCGGACTAGCCAAAAACATTCAGTACTTC
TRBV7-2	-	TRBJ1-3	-	CASSLALMSGNTIYF	TGTGCCAGCAGCTTAGCTCTGATGTCTGGAAACACCATATATTTT
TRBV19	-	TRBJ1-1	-	CASSPYGTLTEAFF	TGTGCCAGTAGTCCCTATGGGACTCTCACTGAAGCTTTCTTT
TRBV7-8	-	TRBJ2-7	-	CASSKGQFFHEQYF	TGTGCCAGCAGCAAAGGACAATTTTTCCACGAGCAGTACTTC
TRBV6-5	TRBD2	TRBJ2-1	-	CASRDSGSPYNEQFF	TGTGCCAGCAGAGACAGCGGGAGTCCCTACAATGAGCAGTTCTTC
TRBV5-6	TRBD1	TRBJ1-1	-	CASSPLGQGNTEAFF	TGTGCCAGCAGCCCTCTAGGACAGGGTAACACTGAAGCTTTCTTT